One and the same sample provided the 29 T cell receptor beta chains below, sequenced in a study of T cell responses to AZD1222 COVID-19 vaccine. TCRdb's copy holds only in-frame clones and misses some; the assay was immunoSEQ multiplex PCR. The profile shows some 200,000 clones, more than 85% of them singletons. The source material was peripheral blood, sampled 28 days after the second AZD1222 dose. The receptors come from an adult who received the AZD1222 COVID-19 vaccine.

The chain couples TRBV14 to TRBJ1-3, with unresolved D. CDR1 and CDR2 (germline): SGHDN, FVKESK. The CDR3 contains 13 residues. V gave up 0 bases and J gave up 7 bases, with 7 bases separating them. CDR3 residues: CASSQDPRNTIYF. The CDR3 DNA reads TGTGCCAGCAGCCAAGATCCGAGGAACACCATATATTTT.

The chain links TRBV18 to TRBJ2-2; D is possibly TRBD1 (6 bases). This CDR3 has 13 residues. V gave up 3 bases and J gave up 5 bases, with 7 bases separating them. The germline gives CDR1 KGHSH, CDR2 LQKENI. DNA for the CDR3: TGTGCCAGCTCACCGGACAGTACCGGGGAGCTGTTTTTT. This translates into CASSPDSTGELFF.

DNA for the CDR3: TGTGCCAGCAGCGTAGGACTAGCGGTTACCTACAATGAGCAGTTCTTC. This translates into CASSVGLAVTYNEQFF. The gene calls are TRBV9 and TRBJ2-1, with 9 bases aligning to TRBD2. J gave up 2 bases and V 0 bases, and 3 bases lay outside the gene matches. The CDR3 totals 16 residues. CDR1 and CDR2 from the germline V gene are SGDLS and YYNGEE.

The chain combines TRBV28 with TRBJ2-5; unclear D gene. The germline V gene has CDR1 MDHEN and CDR2 SYDVKM. The length of the CDR3 is 13 residues. V gave up 4 bases and J gave up 5 bases, with 11 bases separating them. For the CDR3, the DNA is TGTGCCAGCAGTTCTCTAGGGTTGGAGACCCAGTACTTC. It is translated as CASSSLGLETQYF.

This sequence joins TRBV9 and TRBJ2-1, with 8 bases matching TRBD2. Germline CDR1 is SGDLS and CDR2 is YYNGEE. The CDR3 extends over 16 amino acids. J lost 4 bases, V lost 0 bases, and 6 bases had no gene match. CDR3 amino acids: CASSVGVAGQYNEQFF. CDR3 DNA sequence: TGTGCCAGCAGCGTAGGGGTAGCGGGACAATACAATGAGCAGTTCTTC.

The rearrangement uses TRBV6-2 or TRBV6-3 and TRBJ2-7; D unclear. V was clipped by 2 bases and J by 4 bases, with 9 bases between them. The germline gives CDR1 MNHEY, CDR2 SVGEGT. This CDR3 spans 13 amino acids. The chain's CDR3 is CASSYRLAYEQYF. DNA of the CDR3: TGTGCCAGCAGTTACAGGCTCGCGTACGAGCAGTACTTC.

J is TRBJ2-2 and V is TRBV7-3; a weak D match, TRBD2 (5 bases). The CDR3 totals 16 residues. The V end was cut by 3 bases, the J end by 4 bases, with 15 bases between. Germline CDR1 and CDR2: SGHTA and FQGTGA. CDR3 in DNA: TGTGCCAGCAGCTTCGTCGGCGGGCCCACCACCGGGGAGCTGTTTTTT. Translated, it gives CASSFVGGPTTGELFF.

The chain recombines TRBV11-2 with TRBJ2-1; possible D gene TRBD2, 6 bases. The ends were cut back, 3 bases at V and 3 bases at J, with 9 bases in the middle. CDR3 size: 14 residues. CDR1 is SGHAT and CDR2 is FQNNGV in the germline V gene. The CDR3 DNA follows: TGTGCCAGCAGCTTGATAGCGGACTACAATGAGCAGTTCTTC. Translated, it gives CASSLIADYNEQFF.

V is TRBV13 and J is TRBJ1-3, with D maybe TRBD1 (6 bases). The CDR3 totals 17 residues. Trimming took 6 bases from V and 0 from J, leaving 18 bases between them. Germline V gene data show CDR1 as PRHDT and CDR2 as FYEKMQ (reference sequence). The CDR3 is CASSPRQVALSGNTIYF. Written as DNA, the CDR3 is TGTGCCAGCAGTCCTCGACAGGTCGCCCTCTCTGGAAACACCATATATTTT.

This clone was observed a single time. This rearrangement joins TRBV6-5 to TRBJ1-5; 7 bases are a match to TRBD1. The CDR3 has 14 residues. V shed 6 bases, J shed 3 bases, and the junction held 5 bases outside the gene matches. Germline values: CDR1 MNHEY, CDR2 SVGAGI. As DNA, the CDR3 is TGTGCCAGCAGACGGACAGGCACCAATCAGCCCCAGCATTTT. Encoded protein: CASRRTGTNQPQHF.

The chain has TRBV6-5 and TRBJ1-2; tentative D call: TRBD1 (5 bases). The CDR3 runs to 14 residues. Looked up from germline, CDR1 is MNHEY and CDR2 is SVGAGI. Deletions cut 2 bases from V and 6 bases from J, with 13 bases between. The CDR3: CASSYTGEGNGYTF. In DNA form, the CDR3 reads TGTGCCAGCAGTTACACCGGAGAGGGGAATGGCTACACCTTC.

V is TRBV27 and J is TRBJ1-5, with D hard to call. V lost 5 bases, J lost 0 bases, and 8 bases lay in between. The CDR3 length is 14 residues. Germline assignment: CDR1 MNHEY and CDR2 SMNVEV (reference sequence). The CDR3 DNA reads TGTGCCAGCAGTCCCTCTTATAGCAATCAGCCCCAGCATTTT. Residues: CASSPSYSNQPQHF.

CDR3 protein: CATDKGDSRYSNQPQHF. In nucleotides, the CDR3 is TGTGCCACCGATAAAGGGGACAGCCGGTATAGCAATCAGCCCCAGCATTTT. V is TRBV19 and J is TRBJ1-5; 7 positions match TRBD1. V gave up 10 bases and J gave up 0 bases; unmatched junction bases: 15. There are 17 residues in the CDR3. Germline V lookup: CDR1 LNHDA, CDR2 SQIVND (reference sequence).

This clone was seen only once. J is TRBJ1-6 and V is TRBV19; 8 nucleotides agree with TRBD1. CDR1 and CDR2 from the germline V gene are LNHDA and SQIVND (reference sequence). The trim removed 5 bases at V and 10 bases at J, leaving 7 bases unmatched. This CDR3 contains 14 residues. The CDR3 sequence: CASSGPGGQSPLHF. As DNA, the CDR3 is TGTGCCAGTAGTGGTCCAGGGGGCCAATCACCCCTCCACTTT.

V usage is TRBV7-9 and J usage is TRBJ2-1; TRBD2 aligns across 7 bases. Germline CDR1 reads SEHNR; CDR2 reads FQNEAQ (reference sequence). The CDR3 is made up of 15 amino acids. V gave up 4 bases and J gave up 2 bases; unmatched junction bases: 5. CDR3 DNA: TGTGCCAGCAGCTCTCCTCGGGGGGCCTACAATGAGCAGTTCTTC. Protein product: CASSSPRGAYNEQFF.

This chain joins TRBV25-1 and TRBJ2-2; a possible D gene is TRBD2 (6 bases). CDR1 and CDR2 (germline): MGHDK, SYGVNS. Trimming stripped 3 bases from V and 3 bases from J, with 11 bases between. The CDR3 spans 15 residues. Written as DNA, the CDR3 is TGTGCCAGCAGTGATTCGGGAGAAGACACCGGGGAGCTGTTTTTT. Translating gives CASSDSGEDTGELFF.

The gene calls are TRBV18 and TRBJ1-1; maybe TRBD1 (5 bases). Germline-derived CDR1 and CDR2 are KGHSH and LQKENI. V was shortened by 5 bases and J by 8 bases, with 12 bases between the two germline ends. This CDR3 is 12 amino acids long. CDR3 sequence (DNA): TGTGCCAGCTCAGAGGACACCCAGGAAGCTTTCTTT. Amino acids: CASSEDTQEAFF.

V usage is TRBV20-1 and J usage is TRBJ1-4, with D uncertain. The V gene lost 3 bases and the J gene lost 10 bases, with 3 bases spanning the gap. Per the germline V gene, CDR1 is DFQATT and CDR2 is SNEGSKA (reference sequence). The CDR3 covers 9 residues. The CDR3 bases are TGCAGTGCTAGCCGAAAACTGTTTTTT. Amino acid sequence: CSASRKLFF.

The chain joins TRBV7-3 to TRBJ2-3; TRBD2 is a possible D gene (5 bases). Germline V lookup: CDR1 SGHTA, CDR2 FQGTGA. Trimming pared 5 bases from V and 0 bases from J, leaving 12 bases between. This CDR3 is built from 15 residues. The CDR3 is CASSPQAASTDTQYF. The CDR3 coding sequence is TGTGCCAGCAGCCCCCAAGCGGCTAGCACAGATACGCAGTATTTT.

The chain is built from TRBV6-6 and TRBJ2-1, with no clear D. The CDR3 totals 15 residues. Trimming left V 5 bases short and J 12 bases short, with 23 bases between. The germline gives CDR1 MNHNY, CDR2 SVGAGI (reference sequence). The CDR3 coding sequence is TGTGCCAGCAGTCTGACCGACCGGTCTATATACGCGCAGTTCTTC. This translates into CASSLTDRSIYAQFF.

This chain links TRBV11-2 with TRBJ1-2; 7 bases are a match to TRBD1. Germline assignment: CDR1 SGHAT and CDR2 FQNNGV. J lost 5 bases, V lost 4 bases, and 4 bases had no gene match. The CDR3 consists of 13 residues. In nucleotides, the CDR3 is TGTGCCAGCAGCTCACGACAGGGTTATGGCTACACCTTC. Protein product: CASSSRQGYGYTF.

The V and J genes are TRBV4-2 and TRBJ2-2; the D gene could be TRBD1 or TRBD2 (6 bases each). Germline V CDR1 and CDR2: LGHNA, YNFKEQ. V shed 5 bases and J shed 4 bases, with 11 bases lying between them. This CDR3 spans 14 amino acids. The CDR3: CASSSGGLTGELFF. The CDR3 nucleotides are TGTGCCAGCAGCTCCGGGGGCCTCACCGGGGAGCTGTTTTTT.

In its sample, this clone was seen once. The V and J genes are TRBV6-2 or TRBV6-3 and TRBJ1-6; TRBD1 aligns across 7 bases. Germline V CDR1 and CDR2: MNHEY, SVGEGT. V lost 5 bases to trimming and J lost 10 bases; unmatched junction nucleotides: 14. This CDR3 has 16 amino acids. CDR3 loop: CASSDRRQGPFSPLHF. The DNA for the CDR3 is TGTGCCAGCAGTGACCGTCGACAGGGTCCCTTCTCACCCCTCCACTTT.

The chain employs TRBV6-2 or TRBV6-3 and TRBJ2-7, with D perhaps TRBD2 (6 bases). V was cut by 4 bases and J by 4 bases, with 14 bases left in between. Germline loops: CDR1 MNHEY, CDR2 SVGEGT. There are 14 residues in the CDR3. Written as DNA, the CDR3 is TGTGCCAGCAGTTTAACCGGGAGTCCTTACGAGCAGTACTTC. This codes for CASSLTGSPYEQYF.

V and J are TRBV9 and TRBJ1-4, with D uncertain. In germline, CDR1 is SGDLS, CDR2 YYNGEE. This CDR3 has 15 residues. The V end lost 4 bases, the J end lost 0 bases, and 10 bases lay between the germline ends. Written as DNA, the CDR3 is TGTGCCAGCAGCTCAGCTCGGACAACTAATGAAAAACTGTTTTTT. It is translated as CASSSARTTNEKLFF.

The chain couples TRBV11-2 to TRBJ2-1; the match to TRBD1 covers 8 bases. The CDR3 is made up of 16 amino acids. The V segment lost 4 bases and the J segment 4 bases; nucleotides outside the gene matches: 9. The germline V gene encodes CDR1 SGHAT and CDR2 FQNNGV. CDR3 in amino acids: CASSSRGDRNYNEQFF. The CDR3 DNA sequence: TGTGCCAGCAGCTCCAGGGGGGACAGGAATTACAATGAGCAGTTCTTC. The whole variable domain, remainder taken from reference TRBV11-2 and TRBJ2-1, is EAGVAQSPRYKIIEKRQSVAFWCNPISGHATLYWYQQILGQGPKLLIQFQNNGVVDDSQLPKDRFSAERLKGVDSTLKIQPAKLEDSAVYLCASSSRGDRNYNEQFFGPGTRLTVL.

The chain recombines TRBV2 with TRBJ2-1, with 10 bases that match TRBD2. J lost 8 bases, V lost 0 bases, and 13 bases had no gene match. The CDR3 consists of 18 residues. Germline CDR1 SNHLY, CDR2 FYNNEI. The CDR3: CASSEALSAAGGFDEQFF. CDR3 sequence (DNA): TGTGCCAGCAGTGAAGCGCTTTCTGCAGCGGGAGGGTTCGATGAGCAGTTCTTC.

This clone showed up just once. J is TRBJ2-2 and V is TRBV5-1; TRBD1 matches at 11 bases. This CDR3 comprises 17 residues. Germline lookup yields CDR1 SGHRS and CDR2 YFSETQ. Trimming at V came to 2 bases and at J to 4 bases, leaving 7 bases not matched to a gene. The CDR3 DNA reads TGCGCCAGCAGCTTCAGGACAGGGGGCAGAATCACCGGGGAGCTGTTTTTT. This encodes CASSFRTGGRITGELFF.

The chain joins TRBV28 to TRBJ1-5; D may be TRBD1 (5 bases). Between the trimmed V and J ends, which lost 7 bases and 1 base, there was a span of 17 bases. CDR1 is MDHEN and CDR2 is SYDVKM in the germline V gene. This CDR3 has 16 residues. The CDR3: CASIGGSGRSNQPQHF. Written as DNA, the CDR3 is TGTGCCAGCATCGGAGGGTCGGGACGAAGCAATCAGCCCCAGCATTTT.